The next 23 T cell receptor beta chains were all read from a single sample in a study of blood T cell repertoires in COVID-19. Sequenced by immunoSEQ multiplex PCR; TCRdb stores in-frame clones only, minus some. Of roughly 200,000 clones in the sample, approximately 83% were seen once. The sample was peripheral blood. These receptor sequences come from a man aged 55 to 70 with acute or convalescent COVID-19.

The V and J genes are TRBV28 and TRBJ1-5; D remains unclear. The V gene lost 5 bases and the J gene lost 6 bases, with 8 bases spanning the gap. CDR3 size: 12 residues. Germline values: CDR1 MDHEN, CDR2 SYDVKM. CDR3 amino acids: CASSPPSQPQHF. The CDR3 bases are TGTGCCAGCAGTCCCCCGAGTCAGCCCCAGCATTTT.

This rearrangement joins TRBV6-5 to TRBJ1-5; possible D gene TRBD1, 6 bases. V was trimmed by 7 bases and J by 5 bases, leaving 15 bases between them. The CDR3 is 14 residues long. Germline CDR1 reads MNHEY; CDR2 reads SVGAGI. This CDR3 reads CASTQDRIDQPQHF. In nucleotides, the CDR3 is TGTGCCAGCACCCAAGACAGGATCGATCAGCCCCAGCATTTT.

This sequence joins TRBV5-1 and TRBJ2-7; D perhaps matches TRBD2 (5 bases). Looked up from germline, CDR1 is SGHRS and CDR2 is YFSETQ. The CDR3 is made up of 16 amino acids. The V end was cut by 2 bases, the J end by 4 bases, with 19 bases between. The CDR3 spells CASSFRRTGIEYEQYF. The CDR3 nucleotides read TGCGCCAGCAGCTTTCGACGGACGGGGATTGAGTACGAGCAGTACTTC.

The V gene is TRBV28, the J gene TRBJ2-7; 8 bases align to TRBD1. CDR1 MDHEN and CDR2 SYDVKM come from the germline V gene. V lost 5 bases and J lost 2; bases outside the gene matches: 5. The CDR3 has 14 amino acids. The CDR3 region has the DNA TGTGCCAGCAGTGGGGACAGGCGAACCTACGAGCAGTACTTC. It codes for CASSGDRRTYEQYF.

This chain links TRBV5-1 with TRBJ1-4; 12 bases are shared with TRBD1. This CDR3 is 16 amino acids long. J gave up 2 bases and V 3 bases, and 2 bases lay outside the gene matches. Germline V gene sequence: CDR1 SGHRS, CDR2 YFSETQ. CDR3 bases: TGCGCCAGCAGCTGGGGGACAGGGGGCACTAATGAAAAACTGTTTTTT. Its translation: CASSWGTGGTNEKLFF.

J is TRBJ1-1 and V is TRBV10-3; D not resolved. This CDR3 is built from 14 residues. The germline V and J ends were trimmed by 10 bases and 1 base, with 16 bases remaining between them. Germline CDR1 reads ENHRY; CDR2 reads SYGVKD. The CDR3 here is CATAVSGANTEAFF. CDR3 coding DNA: TGTGCCACCGCCGTTTCGGGAGCGAACACTGAAGCTTTCTTT.

The chain is built from TRBV2 and TRBJ2-1; D might be TRBD1 (6 bases). CDR1 is SNHLY, CDR2 FYNNEI, per germline. Deletions cut 7 bases from V and 8 bases from J, with 15 bases between. The CDR3 extends over 13 amino acids. This CDR3 reads CASKGQGIYEQFF. The CDR3 nucleotides read TGTGCCAGCAAGGGTCAGGGGATCTATGAGCAGTTCTTC.

The chain uses TRBV19 and TRBJ2-7; the match to TRBD1 covers 9 bases. V shed 4 bases, J shed 5 bases, and the junction held 15 bases outside the gene matches. CDR3 length: 17 residues. Germline CDR1 reads LNHDA; CDR2 reads SQIVND (reference sequence). The CDR3 DNA follows: TGTGCCAGTAGTACAAGAATCCTCGGGACAGGGTCCCACGAGCAGTACTTC. Translating it yields CASSTRILGTGSHEQYF.

The rearrangement joins TRBV28 to TRBJ2-2; 8 nucleotides align to TRBD1. J gave up 2 bases and V 3 bases, and 5 bases lay outside the gene matches. The CDR3 consists of 16 residues. CDR1 is MDHEN, CDR2 SYDVKM, per germline. The chain's CDR3 is CASSFPAGGNTGELFF. For the CDR3, the DNA is TGTGCCAGCAGTTTCCCCGCAGGGGGCAACACCGGGGAGCTGTTTTTT.

This chain links TRBV2 with TRBJ1-5; D remains ambiguous. In germline, CDR1 is SNHLY, CDR2 FYNNEI. Trimming shortened V by 8 bases and J by 2 bases, and 13 bases separated the two germline ends. This CDR3 has 14 residues. The CDR3 DNA reads TGTGCCAGCGGCCTGTTCGAGGGCAATCAGCCCCAGCATTTT. Its protein product is CASGLFEGNQPQHF.

The rearrangement joins TRBV5-6 to TRBJ1-2, with TRBD1 matching over 8 bases. The CDR3 spans 13 residues. Trimming at V came to 3 bases and at J to 7 bases, leaving 5 bases not matched to a gene. Germline loops: CDR1 SGHDT, CDR2 YYEEEE. The CDR3 protein is CASSSDRVRGYTF. CDR3 coding DNA: TGTGCCAGCAGCTCGGACAGGGTGCGTGGCTACACCTTC.

This chain joins TRBV2 and TRBJ2-3; 13 bases are a match to TRBD2. The CDR3 has 14 amino acids. CDR1 and CDR2 (germline): SNHLY, FYNNEI. J was trimmed by 5 bases and V by 7 bases; bases with no gene match: 3. CDR3 coding DNA: TGTGCCAGCATTAGACTAGCGGGAGGAGATACGCAGTATTTT. This sequence encodes CASIRLAGGDTQYF. The variable domain in full, with the rest retrieved from reference TRBV2 and TRBJ2-3, is EPEVTQTPSHQVTQMGQEVILRCVPISNHLYFYWYRQILGQKVEFLVSFYNNEISEKSEIFDDQFSVERPDGSNFTLKIRSTKLEDSAMYFCASIRLAGGDTQYFGPGTRLTVL.

The genes are TRBV6-5 and TRBJ1-2, with a possible D match to TRBD1 (5 bases). This CDR3 region has 14 residues. CDR1 is MNHEY and CDR2 is SVGAGI in the germline V gene. The V gene lost 6 bases and the J gene lost 4 bases, with 15 bases spanning the gap. The CDR3 DNA sequence: TGTGCCAGCAGAGTTCCAGGGCCCAGCTATGGCTACACCTTC. Translating gives CASRVPGPSYGYTF.

The chain combines TRBV5-4 with TRBJ2-1, with TRBD2 identical over 8 bases. J was trimmed by 8 bases and V by 4 bases; bases with no gene match: 11. Germline V gene data show CDR1 as SGHNT and CDR2 as YYREEE (reference sequence). This CDR3 has 15 residues. CDR3 amino acids: CASSDPGLEGDEQFF. CDR3 nucleotide sequence: TGTGCCAGCAGCGACCCGGGACTAGAAGGGGATGAGCAGTTCTTC.

This clone appeared a single time. The chain uses TRBV6-6 and TRBJ2-1; 7 nucleotides align to TRBD2. The CDR3 is made up of 17 amino acids. Per the germline V gene, CDR1 is MNHNY and CDR2 is SVGAGI (reference sequence). J gave up 5 bases and V 5 bases, and 15 bases lay outside the gene matches. CDR3 nucleotides: TGTGCCAGCAGTCGCCGACTAAACGGGAGGAGTAACAATGAGCAGTTCTTC. Protein: CASSRRLNGRSNNEQFF.

The chain couples TRBV16 to TRBJ1-5, with 7 positions matching TRBD1. The CDR3 is made up of 16 amino acids. Germline V gene sequence: CDR1 KGHSY, CDR2 FQNENV. J was trimmed by 5 bases and V by 1 base; bases with no gene match: 8. The CDR3 reads CASSQFTGDPHQPQHF. The CDR3 coding sequence is TGTGCCAGCAGCCAATTTACAGGGGATCCCCATCAGCCCCAGCATTTT.

This chain joins TRBV3-1 (or the pseudogene TRBV3-2) and TRBJ1-4; TRBD1 matches 9 bases. This CDR3 is 17 amino acids long. With 2 bases clipped from V and 6 bases from J, the junction kept 10 bases outside the gene matches. Germline V gene data show CDR1 as LGHDT and CDR2 as YNNKEL (reference sequence). The CDR3 reads CASSQTRGTGYDEKLFF. For the CDR3, the DNA is TGTGCCAGCAGCCAAACGAGAGGGACAGGGTACGATGAAAAACTGTTTTTT.

The genes are TRBV5-1 and TRBJ1-3, with no clear D. With 0 bases removed from V and 2 bases from J, the gap between germline ends came to 3 bases. The germline gives CDR1 SGHRS, CDR2 YFSETQ. The length of the CDR3 is 13 residues. DNA of the CDR3: TGCGCCAGCAGCTTGGACACTGGAAACACCATATATTTT. Protein product: CASSLDTGNTIYF.

The chain employs TRBV6-4 and TRBJ2-1, with D possibly matching TRBD2 (6 bases). The germline gives CDR1 MRHNA, CDR2 SNTAGT. The CDR3 is made up of 17 amino acids. Trimming stripped 2 bases from V and 2 bases from J, with 16 bases between. As DNA, the CDR3 is TGTGCCAGCAGTGACCGGGACTCAGAAGGCACCTACAATGAGCAGTTCTTC. Its protein is CASSDRDSEGTYNEQFF.

This chain links TRBV7-8 with TRBJ2-7; 11 bases are shared with TRBD2. V lost 5 bases, J lost 4 bases, and 7 bases stayed unmatched. From germline, CDR1 is SGHVS and CDR2 FQNEAQ. The CDR3 is 15 amino acids. CDR3 amino acids: CASSPSSGRAYEQYF. CDR3 sequence (DNA): TGTGCCAGCAGCCCAAGTAGCGGGAGGGCATACGAGCAGTACTTC.

The rearrangement uses TRBV19 and TRBJ2-1, with 9 bases identical to TRBD1. Germline lookup yields CDR1 LNHDA and CDR2 SQIVND (reference sequence). The CDR3 length is 17 residues. The trim removed 1 base at V and 4 bases at J, leaving 8 bases unmatched. The DNA of the CDR3 is TGTGCCAGTAGTATAGCCCCACAGGGGGCGATGTACAATGAGCAGTTCTTC. Amino acids: CASSIAPQGAMYNEQFF.

The V call is TRBV28, the J call TRBJ2-7; 8 bases line up with TRBD2. Germline V gene sequence: CDR1 MDHEN, CDR2 SYDVKM. The ends lost 6 bases at V and 3 bases at J; junction bases unmatched: 4. The CDR3 sequence is 13 residues long. The CDR3 loop is CASSQTSGYEQYF. CDR3 coding DNA: TGTGCCAGCAGCCAAACTAGCGGCTACGAGCAGTACTTC.

This chain connects TRBV5-1 to TRBJ1-1; 9 positions match TRBD1. Germline V lookup: CDR1 SGHRS, CDR2 YFSETQ. With 2 bases clipped from V and 4 bases from J, the junction kept 9 bases outside the gene matches. This CDR3 is 16 amino acids long. CDR3 sequence (DNA): TGCGCCAGCAGCTTCCCGCCGGGACAGGGTTCCACTGAAGCTTTCTTT. Translation gives CASSFPPGQGSTEAFF.